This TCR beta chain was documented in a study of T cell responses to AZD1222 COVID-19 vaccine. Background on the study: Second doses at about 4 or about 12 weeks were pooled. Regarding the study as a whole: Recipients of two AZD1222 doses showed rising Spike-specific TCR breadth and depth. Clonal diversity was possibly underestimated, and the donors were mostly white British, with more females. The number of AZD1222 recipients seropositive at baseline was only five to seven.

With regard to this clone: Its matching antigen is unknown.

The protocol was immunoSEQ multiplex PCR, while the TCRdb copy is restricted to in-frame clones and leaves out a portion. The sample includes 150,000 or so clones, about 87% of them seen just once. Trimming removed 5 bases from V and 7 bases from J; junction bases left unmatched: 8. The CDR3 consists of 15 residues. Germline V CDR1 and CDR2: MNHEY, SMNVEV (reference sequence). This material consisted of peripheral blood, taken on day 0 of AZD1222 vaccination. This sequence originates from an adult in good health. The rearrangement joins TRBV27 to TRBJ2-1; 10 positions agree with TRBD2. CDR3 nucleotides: TGTGCCAGCAGTCCACTAGCGGGGTCGGGGAATGAGCAGTTCTTC. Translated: CASSPLAGSGNEQFF.